The 15 T cell receptor beta chains below come from one sample, sequenced in a study of blood T cells in healthy people across ages. A J-beta primer mix and a sample-barcoded 5' primer were used in a second PCR of about 7 to 11 cycles. Each CDR3 protein is one row after TCRdb ran MiXCR on the 5' RACE reads. The sample lists roughly 800,000 distinct CDR3 sequences, roughly 60% occurring once. The sequenced material came from blood. These receptors all come from a man aged 30-40 years in good health.

The chain joins TRBV4-2 to TRBJ1-5, with 8 bases lining up with TRBD1. This CDR3 is built from 15 residues. In germline, CDR1 is LGHNA, CDR2 YNFKEQ. The V gene end was trimmed by 0 bases and the J gene end by 5 bases; junction bases not matched to a gene: 3. The DNA for the CDR3 is TGTGCCAGCAGCCAAGATCCGGACAGGGATCAGCCCCAGCATTTT. It yields the protein CASSQDPDRDQPQHF.

The V gene is TRBV7-2, the J gene TRBJ2-7; D is possibly TRBD1 (6 bases). Trimming shortened V by 7 bases and J by 3 bases, and 13 bases separated the two germline ends. The germline V gene encodes CDR1 SGHTA and CDR2 FQGNSA. The CDR3 has 13 amino acids. This CDR3 reads CASIAAGDYEQYF. CDR3 bases: TGTGCCAGCATAGCCGCAGGGGACTACGAGCAGTACTTC.

This clonotype was observed a handful of times. The chain has TRBV27 and TRBJ1-2, with 7 bases aligning to TRBD1. The length of the CDR3 is 13 residues. Looked up from germline, CDR1 is MNHEY and CDR2 is SMNVEV (reference sequence). J gave up 4 bases and V 8 bases, and 7 bases lay outside the gene matches. The CDR3 DNA reads as TGTGCCAGCTCCCTCAGACAGGGCTATGGCTACACCTTC. Translated: CASSLRQGYGYTF.

This sequence joins TRBV20-1 and TRBJ2-7; D is ambiguous. This CDR3 has 13 amino acids. V was pared by 4 bases and J by 1 base, with 11 bases between. Per the germline V gene, CDR1 is DFQATT and CDR2 is SNEGSKA (reference sequence). In DNA form, the CDR3 reads TGCAGTGCTACAGCGTCCGTTTCCTACGAGCAGTACTTC. It is translated as CSATASVSYEQYF.

The rearrangement links TRBV10-3 to TRBJ2-7, with 8 bases identical to TRBD1. Germline loops: CDR1 ENHRY, CDR2 SYGVKD. The CDR3 runs 14 residues. The J segment lost 2 bases and the V segment lost 5 bases, leaving 5 bases of the junction unmatched. The CDR3 DNA reads as TGTGCCATCAGTCCGGCGGGACAGGCCTACGAGCAGTACTTC. Protein product: CAISPAGQAYEQYF.

The chain couples TRBV9 to TRBJ2-1; TRBD2 agrees at 9 bases. Germline V gene data show CDR1 as SGDLS and CDR2 as YYNGEE. With V trimmed by 4 bases and J by 4 bases, 6 bases remained unmatched. The CDR3 contains 15 residues. The CDR3 sequence: CASSPAGGFYNEQFF. CDR3 nucleotides: TGTGCCAGCAGCCCAGCGGGAGGTTTTTACAATGAGCAGTTCTTC. Combining the CDR3 with reference TRBV9 and TRBJ2-1 gives the whole variable domain DSGVTQTPKHLITATGQRVTLRCSPRSGDLSVYWYQQSLDQGLQFLIQYYNGEERAKGNILERFSAQQFPDLHSELNLSSLELGDSALYFCASSPAGGFYNEQFFGPGTRLTVL.

J is TRBJ2-3 and V is TRBV10-3; D unclear. Trimming stripped 6 bases from V and 6 bases from J, with 10 bases between. The CDR3 extends over 12 amino acids. The germline gives CDR1 ENHRY, CDR2 SYGVKD. The CDR3 sequence: CAIRVAVDTQYF. CDR3 nucleotides: TGTGCCATCAGAGTAGCAGTGGATACGCAGTATTTT.

The V gene is TRBV15, the J gene TRBJ1-1; the D is unclear. With 3 bases removed from V and 7 bases from J, the gap between germline ends came to 15 bases. This CDR3 has 14 amino acids. Germline CDR1 and CDR2: LNHNV and YYDKDF (reference sequence). CDR3 loop: CATSSRKTGVEAFF. CDR3 nucleotides: TGTGCCACCAGCAGTCGCAAGACCGGGGTTGAAGCTTTCTTT.

The rearrangement uses TRBV6-5 and TRBJ2-1; D call uncertain. The CDR3 runs to 13 residues. Trimming stripped 6 bases from V and 5 bases from J, with 11 bases between. Germline-derived CDR1 and CDR2 are MNHEY and SVGAGI. For the CDR3, the DNA is TGTGCCAGCAGCCCCGACCCCGACAATGAGCAGTTCTTC. Its translation: CASSPDPDNEQFF.

This chain connects TRBV10-2 to TRBJ2-7; 8 bases match TRBD2. The CDR3 covers 14 residues. V shed 7 bases, J shed 5 bases, and the junction held 10 bases outside the gene matches. In germline, CDR1 is WSHSY, CDR2 SAAADI. CDR3 amino acids: CASKVTSGVDEQYF. CDR3 DNA: TGCGCCAGCAAGGTCACTAGCGGAGTCGACGAGCAGTACTTC.

The chain carries TRBV2 and TRBJ2-7; 8 bases agree with TRBD1. Germline values: CDR1 SNHLY, CDR2 FYNNEI. CDR3 length equals 15 residues. The V segment lost 6 bases and the J segment 0 bases; nucleotides outside the gene matches: 7. Here the CDR3 reads CASSEMDRDSYEQYF. As DNA, the CDR3 is TGTGCCAGCAGCGAGATGGACAGGGACTCCTACGAGCAGTACTTC.

The V call is TRBV20-1, the J call TRBJ2-5; D not resolved. CDR3 length equals 14 residues. Trimming cost V 2 bases and J 5 bases, with 15 bases left between them. CDR1 and CDR2 (germline): DFQATT, SNEGSKA (reference sequence). The DNA of the CDR3 is TGCAGTGCTAGATTACCTTCAGGCGGCGAGACCCAGTACTTC. It translates to CSARLPSGGETQYF.

The genes are TRBV18 and TRBJ2-1; D possibly corresponds to TRBD2 (6 bases). Per the germline V gene, CDR1 is KGHSH and CDR2 is LQKENI. This CDR3 has 15 residues. V was pared by 0 bases and J by 5 bases, with 11 bases between. The CDR3 loop is CASSPPGLGNNEQFF. CDR3 DNA sequence: TGTGCCAGCTCACCACCGGGACTGGGGAACAATGAGCAGTTCTTC.

This clonotype appeared once. The rearrangement links TRBV4-1 to TRBJ1-4; 8 nucleotides line up with TRBD1. V lost 3 bases and J lost 5; bases outside the gene matches: 8. The germline V gene has CDR1 MGHRA and CDR2 YSYEKL. The CDR3 spans 16 residues. The chain's CDR3 is CASSQGRTGRNEKLFF. The CDR3 nucleotides are TGCGCCAGCAGCCAGGGACGGACAGGGAGGAATGAAAAACTGTTTTTT.

This chain uses TRBV5-1 with TRBJ2-5, with 10 bases aligning to TRBD1. Germline CDR1 reads SGHRS; CDR2 reads YFSETQ. There are 14 residues in the CDR3. V gave up 4 bases and J gave up 4 bases; unmatched junction bases: 4. CDR3 sequence: CASSNGQGGETQYF. The CDR3 nucleotides are TGCGCCAGCAGCAACGGACAGGGGGGAGAGACCCAGTACTTC. Full variable domain (outside the CDR3, taken from reference TRBV5-1 and TRBJ2-5): KAGVTQTPRYLIKTRGQQVTLSCSPISGHRSVSWYQQTPGQGLQFLFEYFSETQRNKGNFPGRFSGRQFSNSRSEMNVSTLELGDSALYLCASSNGQGGETQYFGPGTRLLVL.